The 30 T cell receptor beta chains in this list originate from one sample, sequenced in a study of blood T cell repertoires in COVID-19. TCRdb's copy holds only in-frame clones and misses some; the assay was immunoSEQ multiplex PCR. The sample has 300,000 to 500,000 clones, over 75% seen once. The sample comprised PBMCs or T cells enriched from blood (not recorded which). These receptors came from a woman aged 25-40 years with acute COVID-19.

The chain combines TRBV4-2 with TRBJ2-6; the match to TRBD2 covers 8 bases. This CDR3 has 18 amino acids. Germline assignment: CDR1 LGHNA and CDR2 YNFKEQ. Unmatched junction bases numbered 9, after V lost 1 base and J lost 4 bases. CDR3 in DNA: TGTGCCAGCAGCCAAGTTGGCCGGGGGGGCGAGGGGGCCAACGTCCTGACTTTC. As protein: CASSQVGRGGEGANVLTF.

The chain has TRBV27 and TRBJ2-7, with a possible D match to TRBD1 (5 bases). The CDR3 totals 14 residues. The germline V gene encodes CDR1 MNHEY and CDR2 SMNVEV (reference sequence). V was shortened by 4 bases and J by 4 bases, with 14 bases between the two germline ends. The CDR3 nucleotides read TGTGCCAGCAGTTCATGGGGCAGCAGGTACGAGCAGTACTTC. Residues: CASSSWGSRYEQYF.

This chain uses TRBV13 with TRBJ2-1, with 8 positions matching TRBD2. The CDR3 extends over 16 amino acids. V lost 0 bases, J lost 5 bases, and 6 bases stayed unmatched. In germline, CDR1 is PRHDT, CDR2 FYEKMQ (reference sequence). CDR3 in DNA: TGTGCCAGCAGCTTAGGAGGAACGGGGGGGCACAATGAGCAGTTCTTC. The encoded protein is CASSLGGTGGHNEQFF.

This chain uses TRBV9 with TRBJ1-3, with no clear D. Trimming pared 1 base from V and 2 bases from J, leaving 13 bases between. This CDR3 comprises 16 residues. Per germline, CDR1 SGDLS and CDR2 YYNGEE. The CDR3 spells CASSVLGPEAGNTIYF. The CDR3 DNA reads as TGTGCCAGCAGCGTATTAGGCCCTGAGGCTGGAAACACCATATATTTT.

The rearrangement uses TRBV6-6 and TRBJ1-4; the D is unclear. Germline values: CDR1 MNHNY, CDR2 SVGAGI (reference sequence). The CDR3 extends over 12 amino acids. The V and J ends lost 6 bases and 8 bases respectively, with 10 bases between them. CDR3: CASRRGEEKLFF. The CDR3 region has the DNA TGTGCCAGCAGAAGAGGAGAGGAAAAACTGTTTTTT.

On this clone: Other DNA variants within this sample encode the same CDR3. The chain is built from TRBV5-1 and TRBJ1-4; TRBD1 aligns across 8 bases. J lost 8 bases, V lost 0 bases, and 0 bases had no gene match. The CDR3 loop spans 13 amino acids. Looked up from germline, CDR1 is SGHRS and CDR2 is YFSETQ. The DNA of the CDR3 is TGCGCCAGCAGCTTGGACAGGGGGGAAAAACTGTTTTTT. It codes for CASSLDRGEKLFF.

CDR3 amino acids: CASSTSRDTYEQYF. CDR3 DNA: TGTGCCAGTAGTACGAGCAGGGATACCTACGAGCAGTACTTC. J is TRBJ2-7 and V is TRBV19; possible D gene TRBD1, 5 bases. The CDR3 consists of 14 residues. Trimming left V 4 bases short and J 2 bases short, with 12 bases between. CDR1 and CDR2 from the germline V gene are LNHDA and SQIVND (reference sequence).

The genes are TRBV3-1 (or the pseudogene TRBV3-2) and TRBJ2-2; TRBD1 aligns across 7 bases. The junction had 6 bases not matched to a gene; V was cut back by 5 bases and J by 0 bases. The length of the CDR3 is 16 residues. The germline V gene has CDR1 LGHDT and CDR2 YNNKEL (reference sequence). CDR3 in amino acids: CASSYRTGANTGELFF. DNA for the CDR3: TGTGCCAGCAGCTATAGAACAGGGGCGAACACCGGGGAGCTGTTTTTT.

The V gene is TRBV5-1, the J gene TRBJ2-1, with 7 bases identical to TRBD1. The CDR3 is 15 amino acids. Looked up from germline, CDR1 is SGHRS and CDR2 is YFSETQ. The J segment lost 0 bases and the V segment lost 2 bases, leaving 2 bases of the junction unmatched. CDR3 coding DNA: TGCGCCAGCAGCTTACGGGACAGCTCCTACAATGAGCAGTTCTTC. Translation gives CASSLRDSSYNEQFF. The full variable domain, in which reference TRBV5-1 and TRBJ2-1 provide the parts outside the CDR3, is KAGVTQTPRYLIKTRGQQVTLSCSPISGHRSVSWYQQTPGQGLQFLFEYFSETQRNKGNFPGRFSGRQFSNSRSEMNVSTLELGDSALYLCASSLRDSSYNEQFFGPGTRLTVL.

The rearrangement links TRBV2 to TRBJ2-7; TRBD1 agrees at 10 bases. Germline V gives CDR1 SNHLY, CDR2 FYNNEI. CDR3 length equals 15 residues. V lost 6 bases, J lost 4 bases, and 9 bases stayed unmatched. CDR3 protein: CASSEGQGNRYEQYF. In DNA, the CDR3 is TGTGCCAGCAGCGAGGGACAGGGGAATAGGTACGAGCAGTACTTC.

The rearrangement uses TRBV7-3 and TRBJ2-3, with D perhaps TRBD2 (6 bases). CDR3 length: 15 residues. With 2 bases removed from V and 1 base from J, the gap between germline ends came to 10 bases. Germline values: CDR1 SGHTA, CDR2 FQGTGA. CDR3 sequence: CASSLGGGRTDTQYF. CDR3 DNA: TGTGCCAGCAGCTTAGGTGGAGGGCGCACAGATACGCAGTATTTT.

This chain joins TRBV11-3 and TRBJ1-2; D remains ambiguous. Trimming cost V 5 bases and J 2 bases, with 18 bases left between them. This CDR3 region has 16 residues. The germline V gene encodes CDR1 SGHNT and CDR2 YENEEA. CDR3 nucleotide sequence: TGTGCCAGCAGCCACCTAGTGGGAGGCTCAAACTATGGCTACACCTTC. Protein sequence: CASSHLVGGSNYGYTF.

The CDR3 nucleotides are TGTGCCAGTAGTAGTCGTACAGGGGGGTATGGCTACACCTTC. Translated, it gives CASSSRTGGYGYTF. The chain combines TRBV19 with TRBJ1-2; the match to TRBD1 covers 8 bases. Germline V gives CDR1 LNHDA, CDR2 SQIVND (reference sequence). This CDR3 spans 14 amino acids. The ends lost 4 bases at V and 5 bases at J; junction bases unmatched: 6. Supplemented by reference TRBV19 and TRBJ1-2, the full variable domain reads DGGITQSPKYLFRKEGQNVTLSCEQNLNHDAMYWYRQDPGQGLRLIYYSQIVNDFQKGDIAEGYSVSREKKESFPLTVTSAQKNPTAFYLCASSSRTGGYGYTFGSGTRLTVV.

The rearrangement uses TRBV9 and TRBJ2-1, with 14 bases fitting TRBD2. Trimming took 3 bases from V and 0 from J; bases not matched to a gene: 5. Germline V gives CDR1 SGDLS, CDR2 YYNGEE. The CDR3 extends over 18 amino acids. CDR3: CASSGGTSGGRSYNEQFF. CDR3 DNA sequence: TGTGCCAGCAGCGGGGGGACTAGCGGGGGCCGCTCCTACAATGAGCAGTTCTTC.

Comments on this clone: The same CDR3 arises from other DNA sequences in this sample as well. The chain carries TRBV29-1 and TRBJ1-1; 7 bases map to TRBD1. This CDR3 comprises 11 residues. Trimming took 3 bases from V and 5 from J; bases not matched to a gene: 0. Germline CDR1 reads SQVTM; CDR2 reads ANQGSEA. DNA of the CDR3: TGCAGCGTTGACAGGGGGACTGAAGCTTTCTTT. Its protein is CSVDRGTEAFF. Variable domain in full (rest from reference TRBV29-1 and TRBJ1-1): SAVISQKPSRDICQRGTSLTIQCQVDSQVTMMFWYRQQPGQSLTLIATANQGSEATYESGFVIDKFPISRPNLTFSTLTVSNMSPEDSSIYLCSVDRGTEAFFGQGTRLTVV.

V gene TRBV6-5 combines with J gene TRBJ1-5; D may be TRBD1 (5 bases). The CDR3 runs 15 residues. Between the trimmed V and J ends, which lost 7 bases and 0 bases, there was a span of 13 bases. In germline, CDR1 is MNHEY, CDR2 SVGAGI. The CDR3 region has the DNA TGTGCCAGCAAGGAGGGGCCTTATAGCAATCAGCCCCAGCATTTT. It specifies CASKEGPYSNQPQHF.

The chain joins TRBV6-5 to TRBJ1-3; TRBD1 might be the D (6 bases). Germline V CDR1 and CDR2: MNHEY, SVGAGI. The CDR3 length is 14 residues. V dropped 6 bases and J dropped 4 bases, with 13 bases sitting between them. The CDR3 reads CASSPQGDGNTIYF. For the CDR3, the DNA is TGTGCCAGCAGCCCACAGGGAGACGGAAACACCATATATTTT.

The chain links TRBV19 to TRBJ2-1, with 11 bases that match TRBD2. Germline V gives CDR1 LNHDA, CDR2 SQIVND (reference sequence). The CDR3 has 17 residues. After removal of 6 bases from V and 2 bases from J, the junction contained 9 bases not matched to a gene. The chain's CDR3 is CASRRGGLAETYNEQFF. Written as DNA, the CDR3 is TGTGCCAGTAGGCGCGGGGGACTAGCGGAGACCTACAATGAGCAGTTCTTC. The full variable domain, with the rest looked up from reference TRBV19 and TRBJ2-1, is DGGITQSPKYLFRKEGQNVTLSCEQNLNHDAMYWYRQDPGQGLRLIYYSQIVNDFQKGDIAEGYSVSREKKESFPLTVTSAQKNPTAFYLCASRRGGLAETYNEQFFGPGTRLTVL.

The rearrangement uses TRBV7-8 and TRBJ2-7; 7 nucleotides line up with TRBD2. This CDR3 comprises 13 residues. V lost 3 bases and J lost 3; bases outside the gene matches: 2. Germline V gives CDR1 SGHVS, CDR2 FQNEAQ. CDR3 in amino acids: CASSFRDYYEQYF. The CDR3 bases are TGTGCCAGCAGCTTCCGGGACTACTACGAGCAGTACTTC.

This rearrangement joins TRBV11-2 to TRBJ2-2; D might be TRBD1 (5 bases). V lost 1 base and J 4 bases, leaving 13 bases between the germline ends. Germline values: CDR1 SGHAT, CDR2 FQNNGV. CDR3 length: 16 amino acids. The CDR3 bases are TGTGCCAGCAGCTTAGCATTATTTCAGGGCACCGGGGAGCTGTTTTTT. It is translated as CASSLALFQGTGELFF.

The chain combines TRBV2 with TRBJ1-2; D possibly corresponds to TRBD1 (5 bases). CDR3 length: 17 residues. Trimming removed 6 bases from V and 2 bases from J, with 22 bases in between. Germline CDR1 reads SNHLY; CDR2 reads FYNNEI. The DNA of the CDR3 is TGTGCCAGCAGCGGCGTCGGTACCGGGACTCCGAACTATGGCTACACCTTC. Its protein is CASSGVGTGTPNYGYTF.

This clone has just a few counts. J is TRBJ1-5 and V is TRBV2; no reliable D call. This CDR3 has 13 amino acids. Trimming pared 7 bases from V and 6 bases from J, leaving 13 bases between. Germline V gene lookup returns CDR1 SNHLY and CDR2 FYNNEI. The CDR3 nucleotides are TGTGCCAGCAAGCCGGACGGGAGTCAGCCCCAGCATTTT. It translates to CASKPDGSQPQHF.

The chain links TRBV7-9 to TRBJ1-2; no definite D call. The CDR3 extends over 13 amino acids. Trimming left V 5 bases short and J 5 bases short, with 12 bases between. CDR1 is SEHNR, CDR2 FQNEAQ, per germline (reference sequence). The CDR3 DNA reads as TGTGCCAGCAGCCCGATGATGACTTATGGCTACACCTTC. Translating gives CASSPMMTYGYTF.

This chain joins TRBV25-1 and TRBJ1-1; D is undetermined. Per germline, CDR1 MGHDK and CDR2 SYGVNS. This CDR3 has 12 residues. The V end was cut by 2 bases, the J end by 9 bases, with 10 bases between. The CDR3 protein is CASSEMGRKAFF. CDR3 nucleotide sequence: TGTGCCAGCAGTGAAATGGGGAGGAAAGCTTTCTTT. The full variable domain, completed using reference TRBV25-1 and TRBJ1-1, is EADIYQTPRYLVIGTGKKITLECSQTMGHDKMYWYQQDPGMELHLIHYSYGVNSTEKGDLSSESTVSRIRTEHFPLTLESARPSHTSQYLCASSEMGRKAFFGQGTRLTVV.

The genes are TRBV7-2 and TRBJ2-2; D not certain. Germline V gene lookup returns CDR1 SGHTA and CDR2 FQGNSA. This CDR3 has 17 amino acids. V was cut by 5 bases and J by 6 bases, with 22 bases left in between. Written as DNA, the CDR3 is TGTGCCAGCAGCCCTCGTCGTTTTTCGGGTAGTTCCGGGGAGCTGTTTTTT. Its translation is CASSPRRFSGSSGELFF.

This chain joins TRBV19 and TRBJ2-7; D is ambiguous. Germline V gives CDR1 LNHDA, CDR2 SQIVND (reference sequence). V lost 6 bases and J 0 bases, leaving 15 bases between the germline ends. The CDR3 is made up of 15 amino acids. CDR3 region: CASSHSPENSYEQYF. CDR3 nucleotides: TGTGCCAGTAGCCATAGCCCGGAAAACTCCTACGAGCAGTACTTC.

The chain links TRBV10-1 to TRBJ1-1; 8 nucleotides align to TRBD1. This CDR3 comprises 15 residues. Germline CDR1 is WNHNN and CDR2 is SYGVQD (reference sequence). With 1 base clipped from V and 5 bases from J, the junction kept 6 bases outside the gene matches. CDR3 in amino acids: CASSEFGGQATEAFF. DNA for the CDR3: TGCGCCAGCAGTGAGTTCGGGGGACAGGCGACTGAAGCTTTCTTT.

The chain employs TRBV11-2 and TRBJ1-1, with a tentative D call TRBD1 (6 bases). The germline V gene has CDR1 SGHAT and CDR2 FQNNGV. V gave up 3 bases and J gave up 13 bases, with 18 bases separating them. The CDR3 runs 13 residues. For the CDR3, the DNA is TGTGCCAGCAGCTTGGGGGGGCGGTATGAGCTTTTCTTT. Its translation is CASSLGGRYELFF.

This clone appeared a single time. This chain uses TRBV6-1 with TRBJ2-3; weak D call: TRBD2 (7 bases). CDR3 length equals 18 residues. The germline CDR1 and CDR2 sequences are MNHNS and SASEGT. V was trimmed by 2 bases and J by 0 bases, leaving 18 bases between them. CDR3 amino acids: CASSEWGASGPSTDTQYF. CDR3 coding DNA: TGTGCCAGCAGTGAATGGGGGGCTAGCGGACCTAGCACAGATACGCAGTATTTT.

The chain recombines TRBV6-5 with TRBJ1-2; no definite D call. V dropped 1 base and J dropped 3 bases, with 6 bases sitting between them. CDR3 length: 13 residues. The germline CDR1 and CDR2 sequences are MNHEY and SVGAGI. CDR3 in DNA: TGTGCCAGCAGTTACTTTGGAGACTATGGCTACACCTTC. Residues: CASSYFGDYGYTF.